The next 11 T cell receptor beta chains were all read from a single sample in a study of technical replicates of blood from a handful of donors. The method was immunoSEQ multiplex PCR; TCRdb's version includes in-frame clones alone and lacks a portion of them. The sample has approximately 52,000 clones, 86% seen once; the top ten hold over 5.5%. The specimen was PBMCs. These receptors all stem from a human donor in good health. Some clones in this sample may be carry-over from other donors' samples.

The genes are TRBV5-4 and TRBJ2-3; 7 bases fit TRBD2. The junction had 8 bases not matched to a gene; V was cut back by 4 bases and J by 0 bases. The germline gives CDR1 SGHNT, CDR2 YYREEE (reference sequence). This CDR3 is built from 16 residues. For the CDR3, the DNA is TGTGCCAGCAGCGGCCTTTGGGGGGGGAGCACAGATACGCAGTATTTT. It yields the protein CASSGLWGGSTDTQYF.

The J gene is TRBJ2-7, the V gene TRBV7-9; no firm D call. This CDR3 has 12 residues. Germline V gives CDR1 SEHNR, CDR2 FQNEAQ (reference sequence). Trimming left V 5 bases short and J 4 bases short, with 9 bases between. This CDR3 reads CASSEDTYEQYF. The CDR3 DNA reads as TGTGCCAGCAGCGAAGATACATACGAGCAGTACTTC. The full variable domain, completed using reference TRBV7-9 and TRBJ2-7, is DTGVSQNPRHKITKRGQNVTFRCDPISEHNRLYWYRQTLGQGPEFLTYFQNEAQLEKSRLLSDRFSAERPKGSFSTLEIQRTEQGDSAMYLCASSEDTYEQYFGPGTRLTVT.

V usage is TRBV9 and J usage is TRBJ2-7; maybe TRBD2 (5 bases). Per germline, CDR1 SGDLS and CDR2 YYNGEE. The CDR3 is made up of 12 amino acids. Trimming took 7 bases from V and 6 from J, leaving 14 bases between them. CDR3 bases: TGTGCCAGCGGGGAGACTCCCGGCGAGCAGTACTTC. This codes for CASGETPGEQYF.

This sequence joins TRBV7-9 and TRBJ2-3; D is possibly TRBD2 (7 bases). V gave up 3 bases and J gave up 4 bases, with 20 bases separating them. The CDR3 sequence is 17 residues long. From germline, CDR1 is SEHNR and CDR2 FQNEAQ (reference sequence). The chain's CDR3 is CASSFNSVGGQADTQYF. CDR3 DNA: TGTGCCAGCAGCTTCAACTCCGTGGGGGGGCAGGCAGATACGCAGTATTTT.

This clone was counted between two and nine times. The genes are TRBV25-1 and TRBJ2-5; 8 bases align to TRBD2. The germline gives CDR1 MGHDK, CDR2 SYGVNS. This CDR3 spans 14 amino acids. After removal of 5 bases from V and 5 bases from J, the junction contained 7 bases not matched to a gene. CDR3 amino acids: CASSISGSVETQYF. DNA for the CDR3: TGTGCCAGCAGTATCAGCGGGAGTGTTGAGACCCAGTACTTC.

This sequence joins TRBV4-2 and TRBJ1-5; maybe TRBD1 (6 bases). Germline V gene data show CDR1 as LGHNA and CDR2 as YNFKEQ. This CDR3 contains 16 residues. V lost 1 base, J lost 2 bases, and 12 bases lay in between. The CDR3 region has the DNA TGTGCCAGCAGCCAAGGGGGGGGGCGAGGCAATCAGCCCCAGCATTTT. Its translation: CASSQGGGRGNQPQHF.

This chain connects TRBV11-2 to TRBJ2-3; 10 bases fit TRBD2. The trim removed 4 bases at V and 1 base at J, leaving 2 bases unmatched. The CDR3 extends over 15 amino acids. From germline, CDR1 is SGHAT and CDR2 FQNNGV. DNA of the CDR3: TGTGCCAGCAGCTCTAGCGGGAGTGGCACAGATACGCAGTATTTT. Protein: CASSSSGSGTDTQYF.

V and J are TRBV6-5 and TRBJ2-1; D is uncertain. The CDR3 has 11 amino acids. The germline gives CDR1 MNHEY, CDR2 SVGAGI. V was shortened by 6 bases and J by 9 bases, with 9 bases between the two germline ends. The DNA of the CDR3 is TGTGCCAGCAGCCTCGGCGGTGAGCAGTTCTTC. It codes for CASSLGGEQFF.

The DNA for the CDR3 is TGTGCCAGCAGCCCCGGTGGTAGCGGTAGCACAGATACGCAGTATTTT. This sequence encodes CASSPGGSGSTDTQYF. This chain joins TRBV9 and TRBJ2-3, with D possibly being TRBD2 (6 bases). The ends were cut back, 4 bases at V and 0 bases at J, with 15 bases in the middle. CDR1 and CDR2 (germline): SGDLS, YYNGEE. This CDR3 spans 16 amino acids.

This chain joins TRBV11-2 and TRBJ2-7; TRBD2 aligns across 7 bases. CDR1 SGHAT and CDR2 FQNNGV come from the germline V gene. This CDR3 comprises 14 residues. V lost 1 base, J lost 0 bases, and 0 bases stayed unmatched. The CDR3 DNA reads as TGTGCCAGCAGCTTAGCTAGCGGCTCCTACGAGCAGTACTTC. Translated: CASSLASGSYEQYF. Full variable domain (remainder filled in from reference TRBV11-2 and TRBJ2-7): EAGVAQSPRYKIIEKRQSVAFWCNPISGHATLYWYQQILGQGPKLLIQFQNNGVVDDSQLPKDRFSAERLKGVDSTLKIQPAKLEDSAVYLCASSLASGSYEQYFGPGTRLTVT.

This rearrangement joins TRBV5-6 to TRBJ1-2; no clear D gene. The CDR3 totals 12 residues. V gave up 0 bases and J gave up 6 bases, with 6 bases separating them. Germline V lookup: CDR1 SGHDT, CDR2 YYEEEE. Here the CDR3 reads CASSLGGNGYTF. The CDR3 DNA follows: TGTGCCAGCAGCTTGGGCGGAAATGGCTACACCTTC.